This T cell receptor beta chain came from a study of cytomegalovirus exposure and HLA in healthy donors. Details on this clone: No antigen is known for it.

Germline values: CDR1 SGHVS, CDR2 FQNEAQ. The CDR3 is made up of 14 amino acids. V was shortened by 4 bases and J by 3 bases, with 12 bases between the two germline ends. Study-wide points: For TCR beta chains, V- and J-gene trimming was later linked to a missense DCLRE1C variant. Associated with cytomegalovirus, according to the listing, were fewer than 200 TCR beta chains.

Primers included in the PCR were 60 Vbeta and 13 Jbeta primers. TCRdb keeps only in-frame clones here, not all; method: immunoSEQ multiplex PCR. This sample yields 100,000 to 150,000 clones, of which about 74% are seen a single time; around 3.9% belongs to the top ten. The receptor was derived from a woman between 45 and 60 years old in good health and CMV-seropositive. V usage is TRBV7-8 and J usage is TRBJ1-1, with D tentatively TRBD1 (5 bases). Material for sequencing was PBMCs. CDR3 region: CASSSGGTYTEAFF. The CDR3 region has the DNA TGTGCCAGCAGCTCCGGGGGAACCTACACTGAAGCTTTCTTT.